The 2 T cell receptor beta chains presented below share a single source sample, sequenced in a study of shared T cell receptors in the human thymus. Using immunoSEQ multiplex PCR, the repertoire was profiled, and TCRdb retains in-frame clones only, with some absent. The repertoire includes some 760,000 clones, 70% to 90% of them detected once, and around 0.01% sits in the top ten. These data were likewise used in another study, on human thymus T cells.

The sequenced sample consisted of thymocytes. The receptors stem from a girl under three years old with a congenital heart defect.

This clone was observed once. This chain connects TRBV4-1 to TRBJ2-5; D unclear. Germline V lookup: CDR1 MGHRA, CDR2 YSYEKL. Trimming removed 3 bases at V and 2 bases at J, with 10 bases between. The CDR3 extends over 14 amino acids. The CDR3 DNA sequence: TGCGCCAGCAGCCAGGCAGAGCGACAAGAGACCCAGTACTTC. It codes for CASSQAERQETQYF.

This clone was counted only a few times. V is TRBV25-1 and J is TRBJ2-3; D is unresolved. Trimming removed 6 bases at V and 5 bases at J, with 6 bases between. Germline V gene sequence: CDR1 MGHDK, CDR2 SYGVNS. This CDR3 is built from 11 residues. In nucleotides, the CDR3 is TGTGCCAGCAGACACAGAGATACGCAGTATTTT. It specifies CASRHRDTQYF.